This section outlines one TCR beta chain sequence together with its context. This clone occurred once. Its antigen remains undetermined. Within one base of it there is no much larger clone, and no base qualities were kept. Reading the germline V gene (reference sequence) gives CDR1 MNHEY and CDR2 SMNVEV. The CDR3 sequence holds 13 residues, the cysteine and phenylalanine included. The CDR3 DNA has 39 bases and is translated from base 1. V is reduced by 3 bases and J by 4 bases, leaving a spacing of 10 bases between them. Collaborating institutions collected whole blood in K2EDTA tubes following their own protocols. For TCRbeta analysis, collaborators shipped samples in one of three forms: frozen whole blood, isolated PBMCs, or DNA extracted from either of those sample types. The sample comes from a study of blood T cell repertoires in COVID-19 (dated by TCRdb to the early 2020s). With regard to the full study: The collaborator samples originated in the United States, Italy and Spain and spanned the acute and convalescent phases of COVID-19. The material from the prospective study consisted of cDNA or gDNA derived from T cells, B-cell-depleted T cells, or PBMCs. Deeply sampled blood TCRbeta repertoires from subjects exposed to, actively infected with, or recovered from COVID-19 were included in the dataset. The repertoires were released in a freely available public database intended as a resource for research on the immune response to SARS-CoV-2. Samples were obtained from the ongoing ImmuneRACE study (first 160 participants) and from some 1,300 subjects provided by 6 global collaborators. A de-identified subject ID, COVID-19 status, age in years and sex were almost always included in the sample metadata. Where HLA class I and class II types were available, the types were taken from metadata supplied by the sample provider, not from assay-based typing. Study-wide findings and limitations: Clinical and demographic metadata were provided uncurated, with the amount varying by source and participant.

TCRbeta CDR3 regions were amplified from genomic DNA by means of the immunoSEQ Assay, a bias-controlled multiplex PCR. The study's processing was this. The number of nucleated cells in each sample was estimated from the amplification of reference gene primers within the assay. Sequence reads were collapsed and filtered to measure the absolute abundance of every unique TCRbeta CDR3 rearrangement. For each sample, productive Simpson clonality was calculated as the square root of Simpson's diversity index over productive rearrangements. As stored in TCRdb, this immuneACCESS dataset retains in-frame rearrangements with V and J assigned. A fraction of the clones does not appear; measured against another copy, unresolved V genes explain less than half of the discrepancy, and the remainder lacks a known reason. The DNA gave D and trimming, while V, J and clone size come from that table. The sample includes under 200,000 clones, with roughly 80% observed a single time. The top ten clones comprise 4.5% to 5.5% of the sample.

Sequenced material: peripheral blood. The chain was built from TRBV27 and TRBJ2-7, with TRBD1 as a weak D call on 6 bases. The origin of this receptor is a woman aged 25 to 39 with acute or convalescent COVID-19. The DNA reads as follows: TGTGCCAGCAGTTTCCTAACAGGGTACGAGCAGTACTTC. This sequence encodes CASSFLTGYEQYF.